This passage covers 13 T cell receptor beta chains from one sample sequenced in a study of shared clonotypes between healthy human individuals (dated by TCRdb to 2019 to 2021). Receptors were amplified or captured by the immunoSEQ multiplex PCR assay. TCRdb holds this immuneACCESS table with in-frame rearrangements only. Some clones are missing; in checked studies, unresolved V genes explain under half, and the rest has no known cause. The sample data list some 2 million clones, and 85% to 95% of these were observed just once. The ten largest make up roughly 0.13% of the sample. Sequencing was done on a sample of naive CD4+ T cells sorted from blood. Taken with the paper, the label for cell subset or site translates to: CD45RA+ positively selected. Every receptor here comes from a man between 18 and 29 years old in good health.

CDR3 sequence reads: CASSVLGPSYEQYF. CDR3 nucleotide sequence: TGTGCCAGCAGTGTTCTTGGACCTTCCTACGAGCAGTACTTC. V gene TRBV6-1 combines with J gene TRBJ2-7, with D hard to call. Germline assignment: CDR1 MNHNS and CDR2 SASEGT. The CDR3 sequence is 14 residues long. Trimming stripped 4 bases from V and 1 base from J, with 11 bases between.

The chain joins TRBV30 to TRBJ2-7; possibly TRBD1 for D (6 bases). This CDR3 comprises 13 residues. Deletions cut 3 bases from V and 6 bases from J, with 15 bases between. From germline, CDR1 is GTSNPN and CDR2 SVGIG (reference sequence). The CDR3 sequence is CAWSGITGSEQYF. The CDR3 bases are TGTGCCTGGAGCGGAATAACAGGGAGCGAGCAGTACTTC.

Here the CDR3 reads CASSLEGTSGYNEQFF. CDR3 coding DNA: TGTGCCAGCAGCTTAGAAGGGACTAGCGGCTACAATGAGCAGTTCTTC. The V call is TRBV7-2, the J call TRBJ2-1; 11 bases line up with TRBD2. The CDR3 sequence is 16 residues long. The ends lost 1 base at V and 3 bases at J; junction bases unmatched: 2. Germline V gives CDR1 SGHTA, CDR2 FQGNSA.

This rearrangement joins TRBV6-5 to TRBJ2-7; D possibly corresponds to TRBD1 (5 bases). The CDR3 has 14 residues. V dropped 5 bases and J dropped 3 bases, with 14 bases sitting between them. Germline loops: CDR1 MNHEY, CDR2 SVGAGI. The chain's CDR3 is CASSRDSNSYEQYF. The CDR3 nucleotides read TGTGCCAGCAGTCGCGACAGCAACAGCTACGAGCAGTACTTC.

This chain links TRBV13 with TRBJ1-1; no reliable D call. This CDR3 comprises 13 residues. Germline values: CDR1 PRHDT, CDR2 FYEKMQ (reference sequence). V lost 3 bases and J lost 4, with 9 bases in between. The CDR3 nucleotides are TGTGCCAGCAGCTTCCGGGTCCGCACTGAAGCTTTCTTT. It translates to CASSFRVRTEAFF.

The rearrangement joins TRBV2 to TRBJ2-1; D remains ambiguous. CDR3 length equals 14 residues. Germline CDR1 and CDR2: SNHLY and FYNNEI. V lost 7 bases and J lost 2, with 12 bases in between. CDR3 amino acids: CASIGRTTYNEQFF. For the CDR3, the DNA is TGTGCCAGCATTGGCAGGACCACCTACAATGAGCAGTTCTTC.

The table lists this clone with a count of one. The chain carries TRBV7-2 and TRBJ1-5; 7 bases agree with TRBD1. V shed 0 bases, J shed 3 bases, and the junction held 5 bases outside the gene matches. Germline CDR1 is SGHTA and CDR2 is FQGNSA. The CDR3 totals 16 residues. CDR3 residues: CASSLALDRTNQPQHF. The CDR3, as DNA: TGTGCCAGCAGCTTAGCGCTGGACAGGACCAATCAGCCCCAGCATTTT.

The V gene is TRBV19, the J gene TRBJ1-2; D is possibly TRBD1 (6 bases). Per the germline V gene, CDR1 is LNHDA and CDR2 is SQIVND (reference sequence). Trimming cost V 4 bases and J 8 bases, with 14 bases left between them. CDR3 size: 13 residues. The CDR3 reads CASSTGQPLGYTF. The CDR3, as DNA: TGTGCCAGTAGTACCGGACAGCCTCTCGGCTACACCTTC.

The chain couples TRBV5-1 to TRBJ2-1, with D perhaps TRBD1 (6 bases). The CDR3 runs to 15 residues. The germline V and J ends were trimmed by 4 bases and 2 bases, with 13 bases remaining between them. CDR1 and CDR2 from the germline V gene are SGHRS and YFSETQ. The CDR3 bases are TGCGCCAGCAGCCAACTGACAGGAGCCTACAATGAGCAGTTCTTC. Its translation is CASSQLTGAYNEQFF.

The genes are TRBV5-1 and TRBJ1-4; TRBD1 matches 7 bases. The CDR3 is 13 residues long. Looked up from germline, CDR1 is SGHRS and CDR2 is YFSETQ. J gave up 8 bases and V 5 bases, and 6 bases lay outside the gene matches. CDR3 sequence (DNA): TGCGCCAGCAGGCAGGGGGATGGGGAAAAACTGTTTTTT. It yields the protein CASRQGDGEKLFF.

About this clone: This sample also contains other DNA sequences that code for the same CDR3. This chain connects TRBV5-1 to TRBJ2-5; no firm D call. The CDR3 sequence is 14 residues long. The V gene lost 0 bases and the J gene lost 0 bases, with 6 bases spanning the gap. CDR1 and CDR2 (germline): SGHRS, YFSETQ. CDR3 region: CASSLGTDQETQYF. Here the CDR3 DNA reads TGCGCCAGCAGCTTGGGTACGGACCAAGAGACCCAGTACTTC. The full variable domain, rest sourced from reference TRBV5-1 and TRBJ2-5, is KAGVTQTPRYLIKTRGQQVTLSCSPISGHRSVSWYQQTPGQGLQFLFEYFSETQRNKGNFPGRFSGRQFSNSRSEMNVSTLELGDSALYLCASSLGTDQETQYFGPGTRLLVL.

This sequence joins TRBV5-1 and TRBJ2-7; D unclear. The CDR3 consists of 16 residues. Trimming left V 4 bases short and J 1 base short, with 18 bases between. Germline CDR1 is SGHRS and CDR2 is YFSETQ. CDR3 sequence reads: CASSPSAGHGSYEQYF. CDR3 DNA sequence: TGCGCCAGCAGCCCGTCTGCAGGCCACGGATCCTACGAGCAGTACTTC.

The chain has TRBV20-1 and TRBJ1-6; D remains unclear. Deletions cut 7 bases from V and 7 bases from J, with 8 bases between. Germline lookup yields CDR1 DFQATT and CDR2 SNEGSKA (reference sequence). This CDR3 comprises 11 residues. CDR3 DNA sequence: TGCAGTGGGGCTCGGAATTCACCCCTCCACTTT. It yields the protein CSGARNSPLHF.